This TCR beta chain is from a study of shared clonotypes between healthy human individuals. Study information: Donors had three CD4 naive, three CD4 memory, two CD8 naive and one CD8 memory plate apiece.

Points on this clone: Its antigen is not known. This specimen includes other DNA sequences encoding the same CDR3.

General study results and limits: The study's rarefaction showed incomplete sorted-subset sequencing despite large depth. The sampled material consisted only of blood, and tissue repertoires are likely to differ.

The CDR3 has 13 amino acids. Per the germline V gene, CDR1 is SGHNT and CDR2 is YENEEA. V lost 6 bases to trimming and J lost 5 bases, with 10 bases between them. Genomic DNA of each subset was evenly split across several immunoSEQ plates. Repertoires were generated with immunoSEQ multiplex PCR, while TCRdb's copy carries only in-frame clones and drops some. The data hold roughly 2.6 million clones, with approximately 92% observed a single time. Sequenced input: naive CD4+ T cells sorted from blood. Subset here: CD45RA+ positively selected. The chain employs TRBV11-3 and TRBJ2-2; possibly TRBD1 for D (5 bases). The sequence was collected from a man in his late teens or twenties in good health. The DNA of the CDR3 is TGTGCCAGCAGTTTCAGGGTTACCGGGGAGCTGTTTTTT. Translation gives CASSFRVTGELFF.